One TCR beta chain is described in this entry. This entry is derived from a study of blood T cell repertoires in COVID-19. Study information: Italy, Spain and the United States were the sources of the convalescent and acute COVID-19 samples. PBMCs, B-cell-depleted T cells, or T cells were the source of the cDNA or gDNA that made up the material.

TCRdb's table, derived via immunoSEQ multiplex PCR, lists solely in-frame clones and lacks some. The sample shows fewer than 150,000 clones, 85% to 90% of them seen only once. The receptor was isolated from a human donor in a cohort sampled during active COVID-19. Sequenced sample: peripheral blood.

The CDR3 DNA follows: TGTGCTCTCCTCGGGCTAGCGGGAGGGAAGAGGGGTGAGCAGTTCTTC. Translation: CALLGLAGGKRGEQFF. The chain employs TRBV2 and TRBJ2-1; TRBD2 matches 12 bases. In germline, CDR1 is SNHLY, CDR2 FYNNEI. This CDR3 has 16 amino acids.